One sample yielded the 32 T cell receptor beta chains listed below, sequenced in a study of blood T cell repertoires in COVID-19. Sequenced by immunoSEQ multiplex PCR; TCRdb stores in-frame clones only, minus some. Found here are more than 90,000 clones, under 85% of them singletons; the top ten hold roughly an eighth. Sequencing input: peripheral blood. The receptors originated from a human donor in a cohort sampled during active COVID-19.

The chain combines TRBV7-3 with TRBJ2-4; 12 positions match TRBD1. The CDR3 has 15 amino acids. Trimming cost V 8 bases and J 8 bases; bases outside gene matches: 10. Germline V gene sequence: CDR1 SGHTA, CDR2 FQGTGA. The CDR3 here is CASQKSRDRGHIQYF. Here the CDR3 DNA reads TGTGCCAGCCAAAAAAGCCGGGACAGGGGGCACATTCAGTACTTC.

This chain links TRBV12-5 with TRBJ2-1; 8 bases are a match to TRBD2. This CDR3 contains 13 residues. Germline values: CDR1 LGHNT, CDR2 FRNRAP. The V and J ends lost 1 base and 9 bases, in that order; junction bases with no gene match: 2. As DNA, the CDR3 is TGTGCTAGTGGTTTGGCGGGGACTAGTGAGCAGTTCTTC. Its protein product is CASGLAGTSEQFF.

The chain couples TRBV6-5 to TRBJ1-2; TRBD1 might be the D (5 bases). CDR3 length: 14 residues. Germline V gene sequence: CDR1 MNHEY, CDR2 SVGAGI. Trimming cost V 5 bases and J 4 bases, with 14 bases left between them. Here the CDR3 DNA reads TGTGCCAGCAGTCCGGGGACTCAAACCTATGGCTACACCTTC. This codes for CASSPGTQTYGYTF.

This clone has a single count. J is TRBJ2-1 and V is TRBV6-4, with 12 bases that match TRBD2. V trimming: 3 bases; J trimming: 7 bases; junction bases outside the gene matches: 13. This CDR3 region has 18 residues. Germline lookup yields CDR1 MRHNA and CDR2 SNTAGT. The CDR3 reads CASSDPAASGGARNEQFF. CDR3 DNA: TGTGCCAGCAGTGATCCCGCGGCTAGCGGGGGGGCCAGGAATGAGCAGTTCTTC.

The chain employs TRBV5-1 and TRBJ1-1, with a weak D call TRBD1 (5 bases). V was clipped by 7 bases and J by 2 bases, with 15 bases between them. Germline assignment: CDR1 SGHRS and CDR2 YFSETQ. The CDR3 length is 14 residues. The CDR3 protein is CASASGQPNTEAFF. The CDR3, as DNA: TGCGCCAGCGCTTCAGGGCAGCCCAACACTGAAGCTTTCTTT.

In its sample, this clone was seen once. The chain has TRBV6-1 and TRBJ2-1, with D hard to call. The germline V gene encodes CDR1 MNHNS and CDR2 SASEGT. CDR3 length: 15 amino acids. Trimming removed 3 bases from V and 0 bases from J, with 9 bases in between. The CDR3 is CASSERSSSYNEQFF. DNA for the CDR3: TGTGCCAGCAGTGAGCGGTCGAGCTCCTACAATGAGCAGTTCTTC.

V usage is TRBV25-1 and J usage is TRBJ2-1; TRBD2 aligns across 11 bases. V lost 4 bases to trimming and J lost 7 bases; unmatched junction nucleotides: 3. This CDR3 is built from 14 residues. Germline loops: CDR1 MGHDK, CDR2 SYGVNS. The CDR3 loop is CASSGLAGRNEQFF. DNA of the CDR3: TGTGCCAGCAGTGGACTAGCGGGAAGGAATGAGCAGTTCTTC.

This clone showed up just once. CDR3 in DNA: TGTGCCAGCTCACTCGGGACTGGGGAGCAGTTCTTC. It specifies CASSLGTGEQFF. V and J are TRBV18 and TRBJ2-1, with a weak D call TRBD2 (6 bases). The CDR3 extends over 12 amino acids. The germline gives CDR1 KGHSH, CDR2 LQKENI. The V and J ends lost 4 bases and 10 bases respectively, with 11 bases between them.

V gene TRBV15 combines with J gene TRBJ2-6, with D possibly matching TRBD1 (6 bases). The CDR3 is made up of 17 amino acids. Germline lookup yields CDR1 LNHNV and CDR2 YYDKDF (reference sequence). The V and J ends lost 2 bases and 0 bases respectively, with 11 bases between them. In DNA form, the CDR3 reads TGTGCCACCAGCAGAAATCAGGACAGCTCTGGGGCCAACGTCCTGACTTTC. Translated: CATSRNQDSSGANVLTF.

The gene calls are TRBV9 and TRBJ1-1, with 7 bases that match TRBD1. The length of the CDR3 is 18 residues. Unmatched junction bases numbered 12, after V lost 0 bases and J lost 1 base. The germline CDR1 and CDR2 sequences are SGDLS and YYNGEE. The CDR3 DNA follows: TGTGCCAGCAGCGTAGCGGACAGGCCTCCCTTAAAGAACACTGAAGCTTTCTTT. Its translation is CASSVADRPPLKNTEAFF.

CDR3 loop: CASKRSGTSTDTQYF. CDR3 DNA: TGTGCCAGCAAGAGAAGCGGAACTAGCACAGATACGCAGTATTTT. The J gene is TRBJ2-3, the V gene TRBV2, with D perhaps TRBD2 (5 bases). The germline gives CDR1 SNHLY, CDR2 FYNNEI. The CDR3 has 15 residues. V lost 7 bases and J 0 bases, leaving 14 bases between the germline ends.

The J gene is TRBJ2-5, the V gene TRBV28; TRBD1 agrees at 11 bases. The length of the CDR3 is 15 residues. The trim removed 6 bases at V and 7 bases at J, leaving 10 bases unmatched. Germline lookup yields CDR1 MDHEN and CDR2 SYDVKM. This CDR3 is CASRTGQGAWGTQYF. The CDR3 DNA is TGTGCCAGCAGAACAGGACAGGGGGCATGGGGGACCCAGTACTTC.

The chain joins TRBV6-6 to TRBJ2-3, with D tentatively TRBD2 (5 bases). V was pared by 5 bases and J by 2 bases, with 11 bases between. The V gene's germline CDR1 is MNHNY and CDR2 SVGAGI (reference sequence). This CDR3 region has 14 residues. CDR3: CASSGRDFTDTQYF. The CDR3 region has the DNA TGTGCCAGCAGTGGCCGGGATTTCACAGATACGCAGTATTTT.

The chain links TRBV6-5 to TRBJ2-7; the match to TRBD2 covers 15 bases. Trimming took 4 bases from V and 5 from J; bases not matched to a gene: 6. Germline V gives CDR1 MNHEY, CDR2 SVGAGI. The CDR3 covers 16 residues. The CDR3 spells CASSSGLAGGPHEQYF. CDR3 nucleotide sequence: TGTGCCAGCAGTTCCGGACTAGCGGGAGGGCCCCACGAGCAGTACTTC.

The chain recombines TRBV5-4 with TRBJ2-3; 10 bases align to TRBD2. J was trimmed by 1 base and V by 6 bases; bases with no gene match: 11. The CDR3 has 17 residues. The germline V gene has CDR1 SGHNT and CDR2 YYREEE (reference sequence). CDR3 nucleotide sequence: TGTGCCAGCAATCTTCGGGCAACTAGCGGGGGCACAGATACGCAGTATTTT. It encodes CASNLRATSGGTDTQYF.

The V call is TRBV5-1, the J call TRBJ2-7; TRBD2 is a possible D gene (6 bases). In germline, CDR1 is SGHRS, CDR2 YFSETQ. The CDR3 is made up of 14 amino acids. Trimming took 4 bases from V and 1 from J, leaving 12 bases between them. The CDR3 nucleotides are TGCGCCAGCAGCCGTGGGCGGGGATCCTACGAGCAGTACTTC. Its protein is CASSRGRGSYEQYF.

This clone occurred a few times. V usage is TRBV19 and J usage is TRBJ1-2; unclear D gene. Looked up from germline, CDR1 is LNHDA and CDR2 is SQIVND (reference sequence). Trimming took off 7 bases at V and 1 base at J, with 16 bases between the two ends. This CDR3 is 15 amino acids long. The CDR3 loop is CASIPVAAGNYGYTF. In DNA form, the CDR3 reads TGTGCCAGTATCCCCGTCGCAGCGGGTAACTATGGCTACACCTTC.

J is TRBJ1-2 and V is TRBV11-2, with 9 bases lining up with TRBD1. The ends lost 1 base at V and 3 bases at J; junction bases unmatched: 15. The germline gives CDR1 SGHAT, CDR2 FQNNGV. The CDR3 contains 19 residues. CDR3 residues: CASSLVRWDGQGIYYGYTF. The CDR3 DNA follows: TGTGCCAGCAGCTTAGTTCGTTGGGATGGACAGGGGATTTACTATGGCTACACCTTC.

The chain couples TRBV19 to TRBJ1-3, with 7 positions matching TRBD1. The length of the CDR3 is 16 residues. The germline V gene encodes CDR1 LNHDA and CDR2 SQIVND (reference sequence). Trimming removed 5 bases from V and 2 bases from J; junction bases left unmatched: 9. CDR3 DNA: TGTGCCAGTAGTTTCGTCACAGGGGAACCTGGAAACACCATATATTTT. This sequence encodes CASSFVTGEPGNTIYF.

The chain has TRBV29-1 and TRBJ2-7, with 7 bases fitting TRBD1. The CDR3 runs 13 residues. J was trimmed by 2 bases and V by 7 bases; bases with no gene match: 8. Germline lookup yields CDR1 SQVTM and CDR2 ANQGSEA. The CDR3 loop is CSGSGTETYEQYF. The CDR3, as DNA: TGCAGCGGTTCCGGGACAGAGACCTACGAGCAGTACTTC.

The chain joins TRBV10-2 to TRBJ2-1, with 7 bases fitting TRBD2. The J segment lost 8 bases and the V segment lost 7 bases, leaving 11 bases of the junction unmatched. The CDR3 length is 14 residues. Germline CDR1 and CDR2: WSHSY and SAAADI. The CDR3 region has the DNA TGCGCCAGCACAGACCAGCGGGGCCGGGATGAGCAGTTCTTC. It encodes CASTDQRGRDEQFF.

The chain has TRBV11-2 and TRBJ2-3, with D perhaps TRBD2 (5 bases). Germline V gene data show CDR1 as SGHAT and CDR2 as FQNNGV. The V end lost 3 bases, the J end lost 0 bases, and 13 bases lay between the germline ends. The CDR3 extends over 16 amino acids. CDR3 nucleotide sequence: TGTGCCAGCAGCTTGATCGGGCGGGTTAGCACAGATACGCAGTATTTT. It is translated as CASSLIGRVSTDTQYF. The full variable domain, completed using reference TRBV11-2 and TRBJ2-3, is EAGVAQSPRYKIIEKRQSVAFWCNPISGHATLYWYQQILGQGPKLLIQFQNNGVVDDSQLPKDRFSAERLKGVDSTLKIQPAKLEDSAVYLCASSLIGRVSTDTQYFGPGTRLTVL.

The CDR3 DNA is TGTGCCAGTAGCACCCGACAGGGATTCGGCAATGAGCAGTTCTTC. This codes for CASSTRQGFGNEQFF. The chain links TRBV19 to TRBJ2-1; 7 positions match TRBD1. V dropped 6 bases and J dropped 6; count of bases not matched to a gene: 11. The CDR3 consists of 15 residues. Germline CDR1 is LNHDA and CDR2 is SQIVND (reference sequence).

This clone was detected only once. The CDR3 loop is CASSRRAKNIQYF. The CDR3 nucleotides are TGTGCCAGCAGCCGGAGAGCCAAAAACATTCAGTACTTC. This rearrangement joins TRBV28 to TRBJ2-4; no definite D call. CDR3 length: 13 amino acids. Germline loops: CDR1 MDHEN, CDR2 SYDVKM. Trimming cost V 6 bases and J 0 bases, with 6 bases left between them. The whole variable domain, remainder taken from reference TRBV28 and TRBJ2-4, is DVKVTQSSRYLVKRTGEKVFLECVQDMDHENMFWYRQDPGLGLRLIYFSYDVKMKEKGDIPEGYSVSREKKERFSLILESASTNQTSMYLCASSRRAKNIQYFGAGTRLSVL.

This chain links TRBV30 with TRBJ1-5, with D unclear. The germline V and J ends were trimmed by 0 bases and 5 bases, with 8 bases remaining between them. CDR3 length: 13 amino acids. CDR1 is GTSNPN and CDR2 is SVGIG in the germline V gene (reference sequence). The CDR3 DNA reads as TGTGCCTGGAGTGTGGCAGTTGATCAGCCCCAGCATTTT. Amino acid sequence: CAWSVAVDQPQHF.

The rearrangement links TRBV24-1 to TRBJ1-5; tentatively, D is TRBD1 (5 bases). Germline lookup yields CDR1 KGHDR and CDR2 SFDVKD. This CDR3 contains 14 residues. V lost 4 bases and J lost 5, with 11 bases in between. CDR3 DNA: TGTGCCACCAGTGAACCAGGGTTCTATCAGCCCCAGCATTTT. Its translation is CATSEPGFYQPQHF.

The rearrangement uses TRBV5-5 and TRBJ1-5, with D hard to call. CDR3 length: 15 residues. Germline V CDR1 and CDR2: SGHKS, YYEKEE (reference sequence). Trimming stripped 3 bases from V and 10 bases from J, with 20 bases between. CDR3 sequence reads: CASSSTSGRTHPQHF. Here the CDR3 DNA reads TGTGCCAGCAGCTCGACTAGTGGACGGACCCACCCCCAGCATTTT.

CDR3 bases: TGTGCCAGTAAGCTTATGGCTAGCGGGGCTCCCTACGAGCAGTACTTC. It encodes CASKLMASGAPYEQYF. The chain links TRBV7-2 to TRBJ2-7, with TRBD2 matching 9 bases. CDR1 and CDR2 from the germline V gene are SGHTA and FQGNSA. The CDR3 runs to 16 residues. V lost 9 bases to trimming and J lost 2 bases; unmatched junction nucleotides: 14.

This clone is categorized as medium-sized. This chain's CDR3 is CASSPVAGSGYEQYF. The CDR3 DNA is TGTGCCAGCAGCCCTGTAGCGGGGTCAGGGTACGAGCAGTACTTC. The chain is built from TRBV11-2 and TRBJ2-7; the match to TRBD2 covers 8 bases. The CDR3 totals 15 residues. Germline CDR1 reads SGHAT; CDR2 reads FQNNGV. V lost 5 bases and J lost 4; bases outside the gene matches: 10. Using reference TRBV11-2 and TRBJ2-7 for the parts outside the CDR3, the full variable domain is EAGVAQSPRYKIIEKRQSVAFWCNPISGHATLYWYQQILGQGPKLLIQFQNNGVVDDSQLPKDRFSAERLKGVDSTLKIQPAKLEDSAVYLCASSPVAGSGYEQYFGPGTRLTVT.

The rearrangement uses TRBV12-3 or TRBV12-4 and TRBJ2-7; 8 bases agree with TRBD2. CDR3 size: 12 residues. The V and J ends lost 5 bases and 10 bases, in that order; junction bases with no gene match: 7. DNA for the CDR3: TGTGCCAGCAGTCCGGGACTAGATAGTCAGTACTTC. Protein: CASSPGLDSQYF.

The J gene is TRBJ1-4, the V gene TRBV5-4, with 8 bases that match TRBD1. This CDR3 spans 14 amino acids. CDR1 SGHNT and CDR2 YYREEE come from the germline V gene (reference sequence). V trimming: 4 bases; J trimming: 5 bases; junction bases outside the gene matches: 4. The CDR3 DNA reads TGTGCCAGCAGCCCCGGACAGGGAAATGAAAAACTGTTTTTT. Residues: CASSPGQGNEKLFF.

The V call is TRBV30, the J call TRBJ1-2, with D possibly matching TRBD1 (5 bases). Trimming shortened V by 0 bases and J by 8 bases, and 13 bases separated the two germline ends. CDR1 is GTSNPN, CDR2 SVGIG, per germline (reference sequence). The length of the CDR3 is 13 residues. CDR3 DNA: TGTGCCTGGAGTGTCGTCCAGGGTGGGGGCTACACCTTC. Protein sequence: CAWSVVQGGGYTF.